Following are 13 T cell receptor beta chains from one sample sequenced in a study of identifying expanded T cells in peripheral blood (dated by TCRdb to about 2019). Library method: the immunoSEQ multiplex PCR assay. The table comes from immuneACCESS by way of TCRdb, which keeps in-frame sequences with V and J called. Part of the clones is missing from these tables; in studies checked, under half for an unresolved V gene and the rest for unknown reasons. The sample profile shows around 81,000 clones; 80% to 90% of them were found once. The biggest ten clones account for around 4.3% of the sample. Sequences were obtained from blood. The receptors were sampled from a person aged 18 to 75 in good health.

The rearrangement links TRBV5-1 to TRBJ1-6; the D is unclear. The CDR3 has 16 residues. V was clipped by 4 bases and J by 0 bases, with 11 bases between them. The germline gives CDR1 SGHRS, CDR2 YFSETQ. CDR3 DNA: TGCGCCAGCAGCGTAGGACTGAGCTCCTATAATTCACCCCTCCACTTT. Translated, it gives CASSVGLSSYNSPLHF.

This chain uses TRBV2 with TRBJ2-4; 7 bases agree with TRBD1. V gave up 1 base and J gave up 3 bases; unmatched junction bases: 6. This CDR3 is built from 16 residues. CDR1 is SNHLY, CDR2 FYNNEI, per germline. The CDR3 protein is CASSEVRGLVKNIQYF. CDR3 bases: TGTGCCAGCAGTGAAGTGAGGGGGCTGGTCAAAAACATTCAGTACTTC. Looking up the rest from reference TRBV2 and TRBJ2-4 gives the full variable domain: EPEVTQTPSHQVTQMGQEVILRCVPISNHLYFYWYRQILGQKVEFLVSFYNNEISEKSEIFDDQFSVERPDGSNFTLKIRSTKLEDSAMYFCASSEVRGLVKNIQYFGAGTRLSVL.

The chain couples TRBV2 to TRBJ2-5; 7 bases match TRBD2. The V and J ends lost 4 bases and 3 bases, in that order; junction bases with no gene match: 5. Germline V lookup: CDR1 SNHLY, CDR2 FYNNEI. The length of the CDR3 is 14 residues. CDR3 loop: CASSVLTSEETQYF. The CDR3 DNA reads TGTGCCAGCAGTGTACTTACTAGCGAAGAGACCCAGTACTTC.

This chain connects TRBV19 to TRBJ2-5; no firm D call. V lost 1 base and J 2 bases, leaving 8 bases between the germline ends. CDR3 length: 14 residues. The germline CDR1 and CDR2 sequences are LNHDA and SQIVND (reference sequence). CDR3 coding DNA: TGTGCCAGTAGTATAGGGGCCAGTCAAGAGACCCAGTACTTC. Amino acid sequence: CASSIGASQETQYF.

The chain links TRBV10-3 to TRBJ2-2; 8 bases fit TRBD1. CDR3 length: 17 amino acids. CDR1 ENHRY and CDR2 SYGVKD come from the germline V gene. V lost 6 bases and J lost 5; bases outside the gene matches: 14. The CDR3 is CAIRERTGMSTTGELFF. Here the CDR3 DNA reads TGTGCCATCAGGGAAAGGACAGGGATGTCTACGACCGGGGAGCTGTTTTTT.

The chain joins TRBV5-1 to TRBJ2-1; D call uncertain. This CDR3 comprises 15 residues. Germline V lookup: CDR1 SGHRS, CDR2 YFSETQ. V lost 4 bases and J 3 bases, leaving 14 bases between the germline ends. CDR3 residues: CASSKVPTYYNEQFF. CDR3 sequence (DNA): TGCGCCAGCAGCAAAGTCCCGACTTACTACAATGAGCAGTTCTTC.

The chain combines TRBV15 with TRBJ2-1; no firm D call. Germline V gene lookup returns CDR1 LNHNV and CDR2 YYDKDF (reference sequence). Trimming shortened V by 4 bases and J by 13 bases, and 11 bases separated the two germline ends. This CDR3 comprises 11 residues. CDR3 sequence (DNA): TGTGCCACCAGCACTGGGGTAGATCAGTTCTTC. Amino acid sequence: CATSTGVDQFF.

The V call is TRBV6-6, the J call TRBJ1-6, with a tentative D call TRBD1 (6 bases). V was pared by 0 bases and J by 9 bases, with 15 bases between. The CDR3 consists of 16 residues. Germline V gives CDR1 MNHNY, CDR2 SVGAGI (reference sequence). CDR3 nucleotide sequence: TGTGCCAGCAGTTACTCGAAGGGGGGGATAGGTTCACCCCTCCACTTT. It translates to CASSYSKGGIGSPLHF.

In nucleotides, the CDR3 is TGTGCCAGTAGTATCTTGGACTGGAGCTCTGGAAACACCATATATTTT. It yields the protein CASSILDWSSGNTIYF. The rearrangement links TRBV19 to TRBJ1-3; D call uncertain. Germline CDR1 and CDR2: LNHDA and SQIVND (reference sequence). Trimming cost V 3 bases and J 0 bases, with 12 bases left between them. This CDR3 has 16 amino acids.

This clone came up once. The gene calls are TRBV7-2 and TRBJ2-1, with 16 bases identical to TRBD2. V trimming: 1 base; J trimming: 2 bases; junction bases outside the gene matches: 5. The CDR3 covers 19 residues. The germline V gene has CDR1 SGHTA and CDR2 FQGNSA. In nucleotides, the CDR3 is TGTGCCAGCAGCTTAGTAGGGACTAGCGGGGGGGCTCCCTACAATGAGCAGTTCTTC. It translates to CASSLVGTSGGAPYNEQFF.

V gene TRBV4-3 combines with J gene TRBJ2-7, with D tentatively TRBD1 (6 bases). The CDR3 runs 16 residues. Between the trimmed V and J ends, which lost 4 bases and 4 bases, there was a span of 20 bases. The germline V gene has CDR1 LGHNA and CDR2 YSLEER. DNA for the CDR3: TGCGCCAGCAGCCGCACCGGGGACACACGTACGTACGAGCAGTACTTC. Its translation is CASSRTGDTRTYEQYF.

The chain carries TRBV7-6 and TRBJ1-3; perhaps TRBD1 as D (5 bases). The CDR3 spans 16 residues. V lost 3 bases and J lost 0, with 12 bases in between. Germline-derived CDR1 and CDR2 are SGHVS and FNYEAQ. In DNA, the CDR3 is TGTGCCAGCAGCTTGAATCCAGGGCACTCTGGAAACACCATATATTTT. It encodes CASSLNPGHSGNTIYF.

V gene TRBV4-3 combines with J gene TRBJ2-7, with D unclear. Germline values: CDR1 LGHNA, CDR2 YSLEER. V shed 0 bases and J shed 5 bases, with 11 bases lying between them. The CDR3 totals 14 residues. Here the CDR3 reads CASSQDLSSDEQYF. In DNA, the CDR3 is TGCGCCAGCAGCCAAGATCTTAGCAGCGACGAGCAGTACTTC.